The 19 T cell receptor beta chains listed next were all sequenced from one sample in a study of T cells in Graves' hyperthyroidism and ophthalmopathy. TCR beta CDR3 regions were amplified from RNA transcripts. First-round RT-PCR targeting the TCR CDR3 was performed with the HTBI primer set. One entry per CDR3 protein results from TCRdb running MiXCR on the multiplex PCR reads. The sample shows fewer than 700,000 distinct CDR3 sequences, about a sixth of them seen only once. The sequenced sample consisted of blood. The receptor set was obtained from a woman under 30 with Graves' ophthalmopathy.

In regard to this clonotype: One base away lies a much larger clone, so this may be a sequencing read error. The rearrangement joins TRBV28 to TRBJ2-7, with 14 bases fitting TRBD2. Germline CDR1 MDHEN, CDR2 SYDVKM. The V and J ends lost 3 bases and 6 bases, in that order; junction bases with no gene match: 4. The CDR3 sequence is 15 residues long. This CDR3 is CASSFATSGRAEQYF. DNA for the CDR3: TGTGCCAGCAGTTTCGCGACTAGCGGGAGGGCCGAGCAGTACTTC.

In this sample, this clonotype turned up many times. J is TRBJ2-1 and V is TRBV11-2, with D possibly matching TRBD2 (6 bases). V was pared by 1 base and J by 7 bases, with 14 bases between. The CDR3 is 15 amino acids. Germline CDR1 is SGHAT and CDR2 is FQNNGV. The CDR3 loop is CASSLGWLASNEQFF. The CDR3 DNA reads TGTGCCAGCAGCTTAGGGTGGCTAGCGTCAAATGAGCAGTTCTTC.

This clonotype was counted at least ten times. The chain uses TRBV28 and TRBJ1-1; a possible D gene is TRBD1 (5 bases). This CDR3 comprises 14 residues. V lost 3 bases to trimming and J lost 2 bases, with 10 bases between them. CDR1 and CDR2 (germline): MDHEN, SYDVKM. The CDR3 region is CASSFRGANTEAFF. The CDR3, as DNA: TGTGCCAGCAGTTTCAGAGGGGCAAACACTGAAGCTTTCTTT.

This clonotype was found many times. The chain combines TRBV6-2 or TRBV6-3 with TRBJ2-5, with 9 bases fitting TRBD2. CDR3 size: 18 residues. V was clipped by 1 base and J by 0 bases; unmatched bases: 9. Germline assignment: CDR1 MNHEY and CDR2 SVGEGT. CDR3 coding DNA: TGTGCCAGCAGTTACTACCCTGCGGGAGGGAGGTACCAAGAGACCCAGTACTTC. Its translation: CASSYYPAGGRYQETQYF.

This clonotype occurred many times. The chain joins TRBV20-1 to TRBJ1-2; D gene uncertain. The CDR3 is 14 amino acids. The V end was cut by 4 bases, the J end by 8 bases, with 20 bases between. The germline CDR1 and CDR2 sequences are DFQATT and SNEGSKA (reference sequence). In nucleotides, the CDR3 is TGCAGTGCTACAACTAAAGATGGACCCATCGGCTACACCTTC. Its protein is CSATTKDGPIGYTF.

Only a few counts were recorded for this clonotype. CDR3 sequence: CASSSTSGPFNEQFF. DNA of the CDR3: TGTGCCAGCAGCTCTACTAGCGGCCCCTTTAATGAGCAGTTCTTC. The chain carries TRBV11-1 and TRBJ2-1; TRBD2 agrees at 8 bases. Germline V gene data show CDR1 as SGHAT and CDR2 as FQDESV (reference sequence). The CDR3 totals 15 residues. After removal of 4 bases from V and 7 bases from J, the junction contained 9 bases not matched to a gene.

This clonotype showed up many times. V and J are TRBV5-6 and TRBJ2-1; the D is unclear. The germline V gene encodes CDR1 SGHDT and CDR2 YYEEEE. Trimming stripped 0 bases from V and 5 bases from J, with 9 bases between. The CDR3 runs to 14 residues. The chain's CDR3 is CASSLVTFNNEQFF. CDR3 bases: TGTGCCAGCAGCTTGGTGACGTTCAACAATGAGCAGTTCTTC. Using reference TRBV5-6 and TRBJ2-1 for the parts outside the CDR3, the full variable domain is DAGVTQSPTHLIKTRGQQVTLRCSPKSGHDTVSWYQQALGQGPQFIFQYYEEEERQRGNFPDRFSGHQFPNYSSELNVNALLLGDSALYLCASSLVTFNNEQFFGPGTRLTVL.

This clonotype was counted only a few times. The gene calls are TRBV7-9 and TRBJ2-2; 10 positions match TRBD2. After removal of 5 bases from V and 8 bases from J, the junction contained 11 bases not matched to a gene. In germline, CDR1 is SEHNR, CDR2 FQNEAQ (reference sequence). This CDR3 contains 16 residues. CDR3 region: CASSPTTGTSVGELFF. DNA of the CDR3: TGTGCCAGCAGCCCGACAACCGGGACTAGCGTTGGGGAGCTGTTTTTT. The entire variable domain, with the rest obtained from reference TRBV7-9 and TRBJ2-2, is as follows: DTGVSQNPRHKITKRGQNVTFRCDPISEHNRLYWYRQTLGQGPEFLTYFQNEAQLEKSRLLSDRFSAERPKGSFSTLEIQRTEQGDSAMYLCASSPTTGTSVGELFFGEGSRLTVL.

This clonotype came up many times. J is TRBJ2-7 and V is TRBV29-1; TRBD1 matches at 12 bases. The CDR3 runs to 13 residues. CDR1 and CDR2 from the germline V gene are SQVTM and ANQGSEA. The V segment lost 6 bases and the J segment 2 bases; nucleotides outside the gene matches: 2. The CDR3 DNA follows: TGCAGCGTGGGGACAGGGGGCGCCTACGAGCAGTACTTC. Its protein product is CSVGTGGAYEQYF.

The chain links TRBV18 to TRBJ1-6, with a tentative D call TRBD1 (5 bases). Per the germline V gene, CDR1 is KGHSH and CDR2 is LQKENI. V was shortened by 4 bases and J by 13 bases, with 20 bases between the two germline ends. This CDR3 comprises 15 residues. The CDR3 sequence: CASSLTGTAPSPLHF. CDR3 in DNA: TGTGCCAGCTCACTGACCGGGACCGCCCCTTCTCCCCTCCACTTT. The full variable domain, its missing parts supplied by reference TRBV18 and TRBJ1-6, is NAGVMQNPRHLVRRRGQEARLRCSPMKGHSHVYWYRQLPEEGLKFMVYLQKENIIDESGMPKERFSAEFPKEGPSILRIQQVVRGDSAAYFCASSLTGTAPSPLHFGNGTRLTVT.

This clonotype appeared many times. The gene calls are TRBV6-1 and TRBJ1-5; D gene uncertain. The CDR3 has 15 amino acids. The V gene lost 6 bases and the J gene lost 3 bases, with 15 bases spanning the gap. In germline, CDR1 is MNHNS, CDR2 SASEGT. The CDR3 reads CASSPTLAPNQPQHF. CDR3 bases: TGTGCCAGCAGCCCCACCCTAGCTCCCAATCAGCCCCAGCATTTT.

This clonotype has a count of ten or more. The rearrangement joins TRBV7-3 to TRBJ2-1; the D gene is possibly TRBD2 (5 bases). Looked up from germline, CDR1 is SGHTA and CDR2 is FQGTGA. Trimming left V 2 bases short and J 2 bases short, with 13 bases between. The CDR3 consists of 16 residues. This CDR3 is CASSLVDLSAYNEQFF. CDR3 nucleotides: TGTGCCAGCAGCTTAGTGGACCTTAGCGCCTACAATGAGCAGTTCTTC.

The V and J genes are TRBV7-2 and TRBJ2-1; D is uncertain. The V and J ends lost 4 bases and 6 bases respectively, with 7 bases between them. The CDR3 contains 12 residues. Germline values: CDR1 SGHTA, CDR2 FQGNSA. CDR3 protein: CASSSNFNEQFF. The CDR3 bases are TGTGCCAGCAGCTCGAACTTCAATGAGCAGTTCTTC.

A single count supports this clonotype. V and J are TRBV3-1 and TRBJ1-3; D gene unclear. There are 15 residues in the CDR3. V lost 5 bases, J lost 0 bases, and 11 bases lay in between. Germline-derived CDR1 and CDR2 are LGHDT and YNNKEL (reference sequence). The CDR3 DNA reads as TGTGCCAGCAGCATCCGGGTTTCCTCTGGAAACACCATATATTTT. The encoded protein is CASSIRVSSGNTIYF.

This clonotype appeared many times. The chain carries TRBV6-1 and TRBJ1-2, with TRBD1 matching over 9 bases. Per germline, CDR1 MNHNS and CDR2 SASEGT. CDR3 size: 14 residues. Trimming took 5 bases from V and 4 from J; bases not matched to a gene: 5. The CDR3, as DNA: TGTGCCAGCAGTTCCGGGACAGGGACCTATGGCTACACCTTC. Its translation is CASSSGTGTYGYTF.

In its sample, this clonotype was seen many times. The V gene is TRBV28, the J gene TRBJ1-6; D unclear. The CDR3 contains 15 residues. Trimming removed 6 bases at V and 7 bases at J, with 16 bases between. The germline V gene has CDR1 MDHEN and CDR2 SYDVKM. This CDR3 is CASSPTRPGNSPLHF. CDR3 DNA sequence: TGTGCCAGCAGCCCAACCCGGCCGGGGAATTCACCCCTCCACTTT.

The CDR3, as DNA: TGCAGTGCTAGAGACACTAGCTACCACAATGAGCAGTTCTTC. Translated, it gives CSARDTSYHNEQFF. The chain links TRBV20-1 to TRBJ2-1; possible D gene TRBD2, 6 bases. The ends were cut back, 0 bases at V and 5 bases at J, with 11 bases in the middle. CDR1 and CDR2 from the germline V gene are DFQATT and SNEGSKA (reference sequence). The CDR3 is 14 residues long.

Ten or more counts support this clonotype. The rearrangement uses TRBV7-2 and TRBJ2-1, with D unclear. The CDR3 is 13 amino acids. V shed 1 base and J shed 9 bases, with 10 bases lying between them. Per germline, CDR1 SGHTA and CDR2 FQGNSA. The CDR3 protein is CASSLGYMGEQFF. The DNA for the CDR3 is TGTGCCAGCAGCTTAGGATACATGGGTGAGCAGTTCTTC.

This clonotype has just a few counts. The chain employs TRBV18 and TRBJ2-1, with 8 bases lining up with TRBD2. This CDR3 region has 16 residues. Germline CDR1 and CDR2: KGHSH and LQKENI. Trimming took 6 bases from V and 4 from J; bases not matched to a gene: 11. The DNA of the CDR3 is TGTGCCAGCTCCCCGGCTCCTAGCGGGTATTACAATGAGCAGTTCTTC. Protein product: CASSPAPSGYYNEQFF.